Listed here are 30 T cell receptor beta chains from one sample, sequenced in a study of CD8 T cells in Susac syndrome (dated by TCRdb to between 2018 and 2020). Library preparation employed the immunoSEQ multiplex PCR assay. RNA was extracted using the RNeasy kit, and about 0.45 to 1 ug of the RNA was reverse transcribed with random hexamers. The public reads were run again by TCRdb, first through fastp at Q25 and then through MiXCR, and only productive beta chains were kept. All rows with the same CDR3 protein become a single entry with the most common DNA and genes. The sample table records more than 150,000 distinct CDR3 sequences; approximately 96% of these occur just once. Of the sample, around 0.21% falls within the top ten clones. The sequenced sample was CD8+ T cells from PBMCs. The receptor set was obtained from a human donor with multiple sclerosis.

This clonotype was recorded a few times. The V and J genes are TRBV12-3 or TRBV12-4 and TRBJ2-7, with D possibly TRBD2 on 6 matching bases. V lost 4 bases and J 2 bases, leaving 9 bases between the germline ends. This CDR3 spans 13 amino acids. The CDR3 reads CASSWGETYEQYF. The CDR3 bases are TGTGCCAGCAGTTGGGGGGAGACCTACGAGCAGTACTTC.

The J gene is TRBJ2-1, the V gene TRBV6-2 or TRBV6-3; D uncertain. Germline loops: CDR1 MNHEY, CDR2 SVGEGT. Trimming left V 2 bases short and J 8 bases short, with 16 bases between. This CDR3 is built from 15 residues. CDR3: CASSYGARTVDEQFF. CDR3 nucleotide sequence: TGTGCCAGCAGTTACGGAGCGCGGACGGTCGATGAGCAGTTCTTC.

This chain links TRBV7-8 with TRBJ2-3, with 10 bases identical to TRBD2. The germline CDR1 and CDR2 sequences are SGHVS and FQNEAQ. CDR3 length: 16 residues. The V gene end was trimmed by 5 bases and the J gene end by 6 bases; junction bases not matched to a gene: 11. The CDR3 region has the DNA TGTGCCAGCAGCCCTGGGACTAGCGCTCTCGGGGATACGCAGTATTTT. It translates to CASSPGTSALGDTQYF.

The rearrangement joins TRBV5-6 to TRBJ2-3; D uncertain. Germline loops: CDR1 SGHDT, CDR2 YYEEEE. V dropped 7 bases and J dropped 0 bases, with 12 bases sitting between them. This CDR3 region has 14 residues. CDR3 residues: CASERVASTDTQYF. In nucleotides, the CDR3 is TGTGCCAGCGAACGGGTAGCCAGCACAGATACGCAGTATTTT. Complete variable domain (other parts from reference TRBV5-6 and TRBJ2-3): DAGVTQSPTHLIKTRGQQVTLRCSPKSGHDTVSWYQQALGQGPQFIFQYYEEEERQRGNFPDRFSGHQFPNYSSELNVNALLLGDSALYLCASERVASTDTQYFGPGTRLTVL.

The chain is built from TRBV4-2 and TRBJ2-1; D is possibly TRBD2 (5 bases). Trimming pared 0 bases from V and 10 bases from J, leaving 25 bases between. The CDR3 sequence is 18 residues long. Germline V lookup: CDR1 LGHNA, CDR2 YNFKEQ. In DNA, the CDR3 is TGTGCCAGCAGCCAAGACCAACACAACCCCCTCCTTAGCGAGGAGCAGTTCTTC. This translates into CASSQDQHNPLLSEEQFF.

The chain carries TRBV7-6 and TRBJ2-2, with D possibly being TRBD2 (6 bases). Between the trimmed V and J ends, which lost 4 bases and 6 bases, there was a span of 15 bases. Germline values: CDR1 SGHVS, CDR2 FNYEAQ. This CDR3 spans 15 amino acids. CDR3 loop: CASSSRRAGAGELFF. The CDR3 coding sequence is TGTGCCAGCAGCTCCCGGAGGGCTGGAGCCGGGGAGCTGTTTTTT.

CDR3 protein: CAWIQLRPTDTQYF. CDR3 nucleotide sequence: TGTGCCTGGATCCAGCTCCGTCCCACAGATACGCAGTATTTT. This chain joins TRBV30 and TRBJ2-3; D unresolved. Trimming stripped 4 bases from V and 2 bases from J, with 13 bases between. This CDR3 is 14 amino acids long. Germline V CDR1 and CDR2: GTSNPN, SVGIG (reference sequence).

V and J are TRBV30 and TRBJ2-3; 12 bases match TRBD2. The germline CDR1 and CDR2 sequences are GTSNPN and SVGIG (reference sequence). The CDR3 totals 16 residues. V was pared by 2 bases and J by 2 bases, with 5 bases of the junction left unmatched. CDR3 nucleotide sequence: TGTGCCTGGAGTTTCACTAGCGGGGGGCCCACAGATACGCAGTATTTT. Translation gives CAWSFTSGGPTDTQYF.

The chain's CDR3 is CSVGLGVYEQYF. In DNA form, the CDR3 reads TGCAGCGTTGGACTGGGGGTCTACGAGCAGTACTTC. V gene TRBV29-1 combines with J gene TRBJ2-7; tentatively, D is TRBD1 or TRBD2 (5 bases each). The ends were cut back, 4 bases at V and 3 bases at J, with 10 bases in the middle. Per germline, CDR1 SQVTM and CDR2 ANQGSEA. This CDR3 has 12 amino acids.

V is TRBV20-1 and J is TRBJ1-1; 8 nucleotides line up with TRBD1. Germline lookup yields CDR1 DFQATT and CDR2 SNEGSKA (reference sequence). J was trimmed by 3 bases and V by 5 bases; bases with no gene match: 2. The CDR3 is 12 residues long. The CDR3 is CSASDRDTEAFF. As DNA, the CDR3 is TGCAGTGCTTCGGACAGGGACACTGAAGCTTTCTTT.

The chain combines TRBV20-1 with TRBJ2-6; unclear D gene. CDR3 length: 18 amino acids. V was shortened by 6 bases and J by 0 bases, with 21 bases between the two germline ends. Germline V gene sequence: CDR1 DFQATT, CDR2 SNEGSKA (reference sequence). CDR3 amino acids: CSARFRPRASSGANVLTF. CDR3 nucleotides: TGCAGTGCCCGGTTTCGACCACGCGCTAGCTCTGGGGCCAACGTCCTGACTTTC.

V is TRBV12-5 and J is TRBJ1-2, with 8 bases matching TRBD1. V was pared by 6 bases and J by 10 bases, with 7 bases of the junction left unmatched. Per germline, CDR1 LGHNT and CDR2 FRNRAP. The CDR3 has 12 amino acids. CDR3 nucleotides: TGTGCTAGTGGGAGGGACAGGCGCTTCTACACCTTC. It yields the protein CASGRDRRFYTF.

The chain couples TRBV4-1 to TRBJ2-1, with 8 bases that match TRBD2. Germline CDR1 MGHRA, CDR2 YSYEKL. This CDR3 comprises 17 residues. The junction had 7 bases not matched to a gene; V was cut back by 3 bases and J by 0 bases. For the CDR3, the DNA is TGCGCCAGCAGCCATCTTAGCGGGGAAACCTCCTACAATGAGCAGTTCTTC. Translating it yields CASSHLSGETSYNEQFF.

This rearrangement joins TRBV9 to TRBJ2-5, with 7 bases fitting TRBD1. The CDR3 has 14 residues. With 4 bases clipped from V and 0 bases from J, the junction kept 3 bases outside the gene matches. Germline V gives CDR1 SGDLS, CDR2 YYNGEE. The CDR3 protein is CASSSGQYQETQYF. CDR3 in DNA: TGTGCCAGCAGCTCGGGACAGTACCAAGAGACCCAGTACTTC.

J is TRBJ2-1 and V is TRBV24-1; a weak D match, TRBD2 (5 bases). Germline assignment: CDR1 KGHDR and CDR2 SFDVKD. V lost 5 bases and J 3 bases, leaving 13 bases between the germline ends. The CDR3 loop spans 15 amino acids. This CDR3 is CATSVNRAGYNEQFF. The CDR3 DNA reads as TGTGCCACCAGTGTCAACCGTGCGGGCTACAATGAGCAGTTCTTC.

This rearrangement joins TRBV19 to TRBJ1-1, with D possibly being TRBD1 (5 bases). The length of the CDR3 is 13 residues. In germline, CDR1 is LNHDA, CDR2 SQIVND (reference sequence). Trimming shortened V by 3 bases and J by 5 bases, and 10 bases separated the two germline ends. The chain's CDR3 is CASSIWRGTEAFF. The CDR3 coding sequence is TGTGCCAGTAGTATTTGGCGGGGGACTGAAGCTTTCTTT.

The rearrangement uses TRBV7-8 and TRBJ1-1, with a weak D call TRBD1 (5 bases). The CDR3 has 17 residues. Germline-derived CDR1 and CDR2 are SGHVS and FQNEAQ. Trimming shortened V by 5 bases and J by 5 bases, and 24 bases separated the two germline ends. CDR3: CASSPRTGSEGRTEAFF. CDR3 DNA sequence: TGTGCCAGCAGCCCACGTACCGGGAGTGAGGGGAGAACTGAAGCTTTCTTT.

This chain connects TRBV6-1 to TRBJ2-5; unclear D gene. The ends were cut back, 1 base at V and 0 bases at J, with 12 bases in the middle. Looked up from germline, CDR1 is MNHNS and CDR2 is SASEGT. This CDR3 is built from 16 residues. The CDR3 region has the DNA TGTGCCAGCAGTGAAGGGGGTATGTGGTACCAAGAGACCCAGTACTTC. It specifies CASSEGGMWYQETQYF.

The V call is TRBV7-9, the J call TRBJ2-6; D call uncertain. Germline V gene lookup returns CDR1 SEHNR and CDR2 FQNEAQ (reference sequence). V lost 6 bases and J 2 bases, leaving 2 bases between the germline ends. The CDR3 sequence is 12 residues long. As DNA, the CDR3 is TGTGCCAGCAGGGCTGGGGCCAACGTCCTGACTTTC. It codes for CASRAGANVLTF.

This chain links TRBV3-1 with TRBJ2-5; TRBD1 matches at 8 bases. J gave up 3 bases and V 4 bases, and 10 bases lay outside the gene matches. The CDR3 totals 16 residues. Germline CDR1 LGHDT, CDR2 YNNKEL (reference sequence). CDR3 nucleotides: TGTGCCAGCAGCCCCTTCTCTGGACAGGGCGAAGAGACCCAGTACTTC. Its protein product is CASSPFSGQGEETQYF.

The CDR3 here is CSAEKRERGYTF. CDR3 sequence (DNA): TGCAGTGCTGAGAAAAGGGAGCGGGGCTACACCTTC. The rearrangement joins TRBV20-1 to TRBJ1-2, with D unresolved. The CDR3 totals 12 residues. CDR1 DFQATT and CDR2 SNEGSKA come from the germline V gene (reference sequence). Deletions cut 5 bases from V and 8 bases from J, with 15 bases between.

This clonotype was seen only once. CDR3 sequence (DNA): TGCAGCCTAAGCCTAGCGGGGGGGCGAGAGACCCAGTACTTC. Its translation is CSLSLAGGRETQYF. The genes are TRBV29-1 and TRBJ2-5, with 12 bases lining up with TRBD2. The CDR3 has 14 amino acids. The V gene end was trimmed by 8 bases and the J gene end by 4 bases; junction bases not matched to a gene: 8. The V gene's germline CDR1 is SQVTM and CDR2 ANQGSEA.

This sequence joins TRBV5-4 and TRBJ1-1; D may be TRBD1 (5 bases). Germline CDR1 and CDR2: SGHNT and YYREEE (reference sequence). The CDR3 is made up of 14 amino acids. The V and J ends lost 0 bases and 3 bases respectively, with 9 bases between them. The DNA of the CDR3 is TGTGCCAGCAGCTTGGCCGAGGGGTACACTGAAGCTTTCTTT. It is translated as CASSLAEGYTEAFF.

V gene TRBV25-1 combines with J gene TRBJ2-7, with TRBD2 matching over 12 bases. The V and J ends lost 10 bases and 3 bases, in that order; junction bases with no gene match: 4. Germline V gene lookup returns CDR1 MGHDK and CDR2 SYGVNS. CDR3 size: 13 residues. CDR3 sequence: CATKLAGGYEQYF. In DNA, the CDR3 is TGTGCCACCAAACTAGCGGGGGGCTACGAGCAGTACTTC.

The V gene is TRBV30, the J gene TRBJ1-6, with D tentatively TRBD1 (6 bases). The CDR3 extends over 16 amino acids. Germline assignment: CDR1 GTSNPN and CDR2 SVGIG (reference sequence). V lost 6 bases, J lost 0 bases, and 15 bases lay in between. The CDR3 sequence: CACQWGGSSYNSPLHF. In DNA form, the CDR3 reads TGTGCCTGCCAATGGGGGGGCAGCTCCTATAATTCACCCCTCCACTTT. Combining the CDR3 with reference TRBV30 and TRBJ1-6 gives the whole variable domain SQTIHQWPATLVQPVGSPLSLECTVEGTSNPNLYWYRQAAGRGLQLLFYSVGIGQISSEVPQNLSASRPQDRQFILSSKKLLLSDSGFYLCACQWGGSSYNSPLHFGNGTRLTVT.

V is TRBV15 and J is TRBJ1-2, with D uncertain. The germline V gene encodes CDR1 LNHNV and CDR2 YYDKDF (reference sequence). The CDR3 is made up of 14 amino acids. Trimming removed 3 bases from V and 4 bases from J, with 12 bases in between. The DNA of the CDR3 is TGTGCCACCAGCAGTCCGGGTGAAGGCTATGGCTACACCTTC. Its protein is CATSSPGEGYGYTF.

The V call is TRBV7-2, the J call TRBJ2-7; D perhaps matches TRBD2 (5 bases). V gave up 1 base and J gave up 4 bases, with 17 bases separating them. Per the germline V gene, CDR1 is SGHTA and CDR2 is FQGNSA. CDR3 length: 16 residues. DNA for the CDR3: TGTGCCAGCAGCTTAGGGGGAATAGCGAACGAATACGAGCAGTACTTC. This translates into CASSLGGIANEYEQYF. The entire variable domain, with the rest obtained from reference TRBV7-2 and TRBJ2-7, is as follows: GAGVSQSPSNKVTEKGKDVELRCDPISGHTALYWYRQSLGQGLEFLIYFQGNSAPDKSGLPSDRFSAERTGGSVSTLTIQRTQQEDSAVYLCASSLGGIANEYEQYFGPGTRLTVT.

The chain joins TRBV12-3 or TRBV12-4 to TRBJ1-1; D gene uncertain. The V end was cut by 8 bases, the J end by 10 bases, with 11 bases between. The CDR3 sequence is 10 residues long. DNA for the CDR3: TGTGCCAGCGCAAGAAACATAGCTTTCTTT. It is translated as CASARNIAFF.

The CDR3 DNA reads as TGCAGTGCTAGCGGGGCCGCGGTTAGCACAGATACGCAGTATTTT. Residues: CSASGAAVSTDTQYF. This chain links TRBV20-1 with TRBJ2-3; perhaps D is TRBD1 or TRBD2 (5 bases each). This CDR3 is 15 amino acids long. V lost 3 bases to trimming and J lost 0 bases, with 13 bases between them. The germline V gene encodes CDR1 DFQATT and CDR2 SNEGSKA (reference sequence).

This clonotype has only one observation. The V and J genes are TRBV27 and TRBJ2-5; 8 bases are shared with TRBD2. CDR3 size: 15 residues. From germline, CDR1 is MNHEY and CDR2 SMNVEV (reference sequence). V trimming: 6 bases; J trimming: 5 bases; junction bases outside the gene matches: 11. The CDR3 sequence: CASSLNGREGETQYF. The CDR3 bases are TGTGCCAGCAGCTTAAACGGGAGGGAAGGGGAGACCCAGTACTTC.